This record looks at one T cell receptor (beta chain) sequence and its context. PCR was performed a second time for 7 to 11 cycles using a sample-barcoded 5' primer and a J-beta primer mix. TCRdb processed the 5' RACE reads anew with MiXCR; each CDR3 protein has one entry. The sample includes 850,000 to 1,100,000 distinct CDR3 sequences, 30% to 40% of them seen just once. This sample was taken from a study of blood T cells in healthy people across ages. Material for sequencing was blood. The clonotype originates from a man younger than 30 in good health.

The CDR3 is CSARVGRGSNQPQHF. In nucleotides, the CDR3 is TGCAGTGCTAGGGTGGGGCGGGGGAGCAATCAGCCCCAGCATTTT. The chain couples TRBV20-1 to TRBJ1-5; perhaps TRBD1 as D (5 bases). Germline values: CDR1 DFQATT, CDR2 SNEGSKA (reference sequence). This CDR3 is built from 15 residues. With 3 bases removed from V and 1 base from J, the gap between germline ends came to 13 bases.